These T cell receptor beta chains were read from a single sample in a study of T cells in Graves' hyperthyroidism and ophthalmopathy. TCRdb recomputed calls from the multiplex PCR reads with MiXCR, one row per CDR3 protein. The sample carries 400,000 to 600,000 distinct CDR3 sequences, approximately 16% recorded once. Input material: blood. The receptors stem from a woman aged 25 to 45 with Graves' ophthalmopathy. The CDR3 runs from the conserved cysteine through the conserved F or W. The D gene is left open where the match is weak. Clone size is not always given. Where it is, it says once, few, many or a class for expanded clones.

TRBD2	TRBV19	TRBJ2-1	.	TGTGCCAGTAGTATCCCCGTTTTGCTAGCGGGAGTGACGGGTAAGGGTGAGCAGTTCTTC	CASSIPVLLAGVTGKGEQFF
TRBD2	TRBV7-6	TRBJ2-3	few	TGTGCCAGCAGCCGTGGACTAGCGGGAGGCACAGATACGCAGTATTTT	CASSRGLAGGTDTQYF
.	TRBV5-4	TRBJ2-5	few	TGTGCCAGCAGCCACGACAGGGCTGGGGGGGGGGAGACCCAGTACTTC	CASSHDRAGGGETQYF
TRBD1	TRBV7-2	TRBJ1-6	many	TGTGCCAGCAGCTTCCAGGACAGGTGGAATTCACCCCTCCACTTT	CASSFQDRWNSPLHF
.	TRBV28	TRBJ1-2	many	TGTGCCAGCAGTTACAGATCTTATGGCTACACCTTC	CASSYRSYGYTF
.	TRBV6-1	TRBJ2-2	.	TGTGCCAGCGAGTCGTGGGCAGGGAACACCGGGGAGCTGTTTTTT	CASESWAGNTGELFF
TRBD2	TRBV7-2	TRBJ2-1	many	TGTGCCAGCAGCGCGGGACTAGCGGTCAAATACAATGAGCAGTTCTTC	CASSAGLAVKYNEQFF
.	TRBV15	TRBJ2-4	.	TGTGCCACCAGCAGAGATCGGGGGCAGGGAAACATTCAGTACTTC	CATSRDRGQGNIQYF
.	TRBV6-1	TRBJ1-1	many	TGTGCCAGCAGTGAAGTCGGAGGGGCAGATGAAGCTTTCTTT	CASSEVGGADEAFF
.	TRBV20-1	TRBJ2-1	many	TGCAGTGAGACGGGACTTCGGGGCAATGAGCAGTTCTTC	CSETGLRGNEQFF
.	TRBV6-1	TRBJ2-7	many	TGTGCCAGCCTCCGGGGTGGGGGTCCTTCCTCCTACGAGCAGTACTTC	CASLRGGGPSSYEQYF
.	TRBV3-1	TRBJ2-1	many	TGTGCCAGCAGCCAAAAGAGGACCGGCAATGAGCAGTTCTTC	CASSQKRTGNEQFF
TRBD2	TRBV15	TRBJ2-7	few	TGTGCCACCAGCAGAGAGCTAGCGGGAGGAGGCTACGAGCAGTACTTC	CATSRELAGGGYEQYF
TRBD2	TRBV7-9	TRBJ2-5	.	TGTGCCAGCAGTTCCGGGACAGGGAGTCTAGCGGGAGGGTCAGAGACCCAGTACTTC	CASSSGTGSLAGGSETQYF
TRBD1	TRBV12-3/TRBV12-4	TRBJ2-7	many	TGTGCCAGCAGTGCTCCGGGACAGGGGGCATGGGAGCAGTACTTC	CASSAPGQGAWEQYF
TRBD1	TRBV28	TRBJ1-5	.	TGTGCCAGCAGTTTATCTAGTCCTCGGGACAGCGCTTATCAGCCCCAGCATTTT	CASSLSSPRDSAYQPQHF
TRBD2	TRBV6-2/TRBV6-3	TRBJ2-5	many	TGTGCCAGCAGACCACGACTAGCGGGAGGGCCAGAGACCCAGTACTTC	CASRPRLAGGPETQYF
.	TRBV2	TRBJ2-7	few	TGTGCCAGCATTCTAGTCTACGAGCAGTACTTC	CASILVYEQYF
.	TRBV29-1	TRBJ2-3	few	TGCAGCGTTGGTTCTGCCACAGATACGCAGTATTTT	CSVGSATDTQYF
TRBD1	TRBV5-1	TRBJ1-2	few	TGCGCCAGCAGCCAGTATCTCAGACAGGGGTTTCATGGCTACACCTTC	CASSQYLRQGFHGYTF
.	TRBV6-2/TRBV6-3	TRBJ2-1	many	TGTGCCAGCAGGACTAGTCTCTACAATGAGCAGTTCTTC	CASRTSLYNEQFF
TRBD1	TRBV6-1	TRBJ2-7	many	TGTGCCAGCACCTATGGGGGACAGGGCTCCTACGAGCAGTACTTC	CASTYGGQGSYEQYF